The next 16 T cell receptor beta chains were all read from a single sample in a study of identical twins. TCRdb itself ran the 5' RACE reads through MiXCR, one entry per CDR3 protein. Of about 720,000 distinct CDR3 sequences in the sample, about 20% were seen once. These same records also appear under a second study, on T cells expressing NK-cell markers.

The sample consisted of PBMCs. All receptors come from a woman under 30 in good health.

This rearrangement joins TRBV20-1 to TRBJ2-7; 8 nucleotides agree with TRBD1. With 0 bases clipped from V and 2 bases from J, the junction kept 9 bases outside the gene matches. The CDR3 has 16 amino acids. Germline V gene data show CDR1 as DFQATT and CDR2 as SNEGSKA (reference sequence). The CDR3 DNA reads TGCAGTGCTAGAGATGGCCCCCGGGACAGGCCCTACGAGCAGTACTTC. This gives the protein CSARDGPRDRPYEQYF.

The V call is TRBV9, the J call TRBJ2-7; D perhaps matches TRBD2 (7 bases). This CDR3 contains 14 residues. Germline values: CDR1 SGDLS, CDR2 YYNGEE. V was pared by 4 bases and J by 6 bases, with 17 bases between. Here the CDR3 reads CASSLGGGSGEQYF. Here the CDR3 DNA reads TGTGCCAGCAGCCTCGGGGGCGGGAGCGGCGAGCAGTACTTC.

This clonotype was counted many times. V gene TRBV12-3 or TRBV12-4 combines with J gene TRBJ1-1, with D perhaps TRBD1 (5 bases). CDR3 length: 13 amino acids. Trimming took 7 bases from V and 2 from J, leaving 11 bases between them. CDR3 sequence: CASTAQGNTEAFF. In DNA, the CDR3 is TGTGCCAGCACAGCCCAGGGTAACACTGAAGCTTTCTTT.

V and J are TRBV5-1 and TRBJ2-2; D call uncertain. The CDR3 extends over 13 amino acids. The germline V and J ends were trimmed by 6 bases and 5 bases, with 11 bases remaining between them. CDR1 and CDR2 from the germline V gene are SGHRS and YFSETQ. CDR3 loop: CASTPSLTGELFF. The DNA of the CDR3 is TGCGCCAGCACGCCCAGCCTTACCGGGGAGCTGTTTTTT.

Concerning this clonotype itself: A read error may account for a junction end that differs from germline. The chain carries TRBV25-1 and TRBJ2-7, with a weak D call TRBD2 (5 bases). Germline loops: CDR1 MGHDK, CDR2 SYGVNS. The CDR3 loop spans 12 amino acids. The chain's CDR3 is CASNEYGIEQYF. In DNA, the CDR3 is TGTGCCAGCAATGAATACGGGATCGAGCAGTACTTC.

The table lists this clonotype with a few counts. The chain has TRBV7-9 and TRBJ2-5, with D unresolved. V was cut by 8 bases and J by 1 base, with 14 bases left in between. CDR1 is SEHNR and CDR2 is FQNEAQ in the germline V gene (reference sequence). The CDR3 contains 14 residues. This CDR3 is CASHPGRIQETQYF. For the CDR3, the DNA is TGTGCCAGCCATCCTGGGCGGATCCAAGAGACCCAGTACTTC. Together with reference TRBV7-9 and TRBJ2-5, the CDR3 gives the full variable domain: DTGVSQNPRHKITKRGQNVTFRCDPISEHNRLYWYRQTLGQGPEFLTYFQNEAQLEKSRLLSDRFSAERPKGSFSTLEIQRTEQGDSAMYLCASHPGRIQETQYFGPGTRLLVL.

This clonotype was detected a few times. For the CDR3, the DNA is TGTGCCAGCAGCCTATATCGCCCACCGAACACTGAAGCTTTCTTT. Its translation: CASSLYRPPNTEAFF. The chain employs TRBV7-2 and TRBJ1-1; D call uncertain. The CDR3 has 15 amino acids. Germline CDR1 is SGHTA and CDR2 is FQGNSA. V was pared by 5 bases and J by 1 base, with 14 bases between.

The J gene is TRBJ1-5, the V gene TRBV20-1; D might be TRBD1 (6 bases). There are 13 residues in the CDR3. Looked up from germline, CDR1 is DFQATT and CDR2 is SNEGSKA (reference sequence). Trimming cost V 5 bases and J 5 bases, with 13 bases left between them. The CDR3 spells CSAGRTADQPQHF. CDR3 sequence (DNA): TGCAGTGCTGGACGGACAGCGGATCAGCCCCAGCATTTT.

The V call is TRBV20-1, the J call TRBJ1-6; possible D gene TRBD1, 5 bases. Germline V gives CDR1 DFQATT, CDR2 SNEGSKA (reference sequence). The germline V and J ends were trimmed by 7 bases and 10 bases, with 14 bases remaining between them. This CDR3 comprises 12 residues. For the CDR3, the DNA is TGCAGTGGCGGAACGGGGGACTCACCCCTCCACTTT. Translating it yields CSGGTGDSPLHF.

The sample holds many counts of this clonotype. The chain employs TRBV7-2 and TRBJ1-6, with D perhaps TRBD1 (5 bases). V was cut by 1 base and J by 5 bases, with 9 bases left in between. Germline CDR1 SGHTA, CDR2 FQGNSA. The CDR3 is made up of 15 amino acids. In nucleotides, the CDR3 is TGTGCCAGCAGCTTAGTGGGGGTTGATAATTCACCCCTCCACTTT. Translated, it gives CASSLVGVDNSPLHF. The full variable domain, in which reference TRBV7-2 and TRBJ1-6 provide the parts outside the CDR3, is GAGVSQSPSNKVTEKGKDVELRCDPISGHTALYWYRQSLGQGLEFLIYFQGNSAPDKSGLPSDRFSAERTGGSVSTLTIQRTQQEDSAVYLCASSLVGVDNSPLHFGNGTRLTVT.

The chain carries TRBV29-1 and TRBJ1-2, with no clear D. Germline CDR1 reads SQVTM; CDR2 reads ANQGSEA. The CDR3 sequence is 14 residues long. V lost 2 bases, J lost 4 bases, and 14 bases lay in between. The CDR3 region has the DNA TGCAGCGTTGAACGCCACACACCACCCTATGGCTACACCTTC. Its translation is CSVERHTPPYGYTF.

The genes are TRBV29-1 and TRBJ2-7; 7 bases are shared with TRBD2. The V gene end was trimmed by 6 bases and the J gene end by 4 bases; junction bases not matched to a gene: 9. The CDR3 is made up of 13 amino acids. The V gene's germline CDR1 is SQVTM and CDR2 ANQGSEA. In nucleotides, the CDR3 is TGCAGCGTACTGACTAGCTGGAGATACGAGCAGTACTTC. Translating it yields CSVLTSWRYEQYF.

The chain uses TRBV28 and TRBJ1-2; D not certain. CDR1 is MDHEN and CDR2 is SYDVKM in the germline V gene. This CDR3 is 13 amino acids long. Trimming stripped 5 bases from V and 4 bases from J, with 11 bases between. The CDR3 DNA sequence: TGTGCCAGCAGTCTTACAGCACCCTATGGCTACACCTTC. It is translated as CASSLTAPYGYTF.

This clonotype was counted a few times. The rearrangement joins TRBV7-8 to TRBJ2-7, with TRBD1 matching over 7 bases. Germline CDR1 is SGHVS and CDR2 is FQNEAQ. The J segment lost 0 bases and the V segment lost 5 bases, leaving 10 bases of the junction unmatched. The CDR3 consists of 16 residues. The CDR3 region is CASSTGVAGSSYEQYF. DNA of the CDR3: TGTGCCAGCAGCACAGGGGTCGCAGGGAGCTCCTACGAGCAGTACTTC.

This clonotype appeared a few times. The chain joins TRBV7-8 to TRBJ2-3; 8 nucleotides line up with TRBD2. CDR3 length equals 15 residues. The germline gives CDR1 SGHVS, CDR2 FQNEAQ. After removal of 7 bases from V and 4 bases from J, the junction contained 10 bases not matched to a gene. In DNA, the CDR3 is TGTGCCAGCATCATTTCGGGGGGGGATCCAGATACGCAGTATTTT. Its protein is CASIISGGDPDTQYF. Supplemented by reference TRBV7-8 and TRBJ2-3, the full variable domain reads GAGVSQSPRYKVAKRGQDVALRCDPISGHVSLFWYQQALGQGPEFLTYFQNEAQLDKSGLPSDRFFAERPEGSVSTLKIQRTQQEDSAVYLCASIISGGDPDTQYFGPGTRLTVL.

In this sample, this clonotype turned up a few times. This chain uses TRBV5-1 with TRBJ2-1; possible D gene TRBD2, 6 bases. The germline CDR1 and CDR2 sequences are SGHRS and YFSETQ. This CDR3 comprises 14 residues. V lost 3 bases and J lost 4, with 11 bases in between. As DNA, the CDR3 is TGCGCCAGCAGCTGGAGGGGTGGATACAATGAGCAGTTCTTC. Its protein is CASSWRGGYNEQFF.